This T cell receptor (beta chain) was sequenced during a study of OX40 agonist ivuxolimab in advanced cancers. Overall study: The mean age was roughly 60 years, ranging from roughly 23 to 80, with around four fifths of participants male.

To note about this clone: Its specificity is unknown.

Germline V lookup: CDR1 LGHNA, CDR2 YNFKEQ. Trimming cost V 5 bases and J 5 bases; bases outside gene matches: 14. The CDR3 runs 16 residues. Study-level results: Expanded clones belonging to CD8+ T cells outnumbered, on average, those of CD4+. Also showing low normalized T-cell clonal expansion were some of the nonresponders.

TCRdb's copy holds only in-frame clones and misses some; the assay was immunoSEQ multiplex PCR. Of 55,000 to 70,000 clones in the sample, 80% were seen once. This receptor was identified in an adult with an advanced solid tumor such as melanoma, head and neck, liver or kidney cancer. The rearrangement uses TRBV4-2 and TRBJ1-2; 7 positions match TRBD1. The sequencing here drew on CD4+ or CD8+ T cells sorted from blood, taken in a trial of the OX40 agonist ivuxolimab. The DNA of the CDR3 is TGTGCCAGCAGCGTCCGACAGGGTTCCTCGGGTTATGGCTACACCTTC. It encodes CASSVRQGSSGYGYTF.